This entry lists 8 T cell receptor beta chains sequenced from one sample in a study of somatic mutations in cytotoxic T cells in rheumatoid arthritis. Data came from immunoSEQ multiplex PCR; TCRdb stores just in-frame clones and leaves some out. The sample lists about 12,000 clones, roughly 74% occurring once. Sequenced input: CD8+ T cells sorted from blood. The receptor source for this set is a woman between 40 and 50 years old in good health.

The chain has TRBV11-1 and TRBJ2-7, with unresolved D. This CDR3 comprises 12 residues. With 4 bases removed from V and 1 base from J, the gap between germline ends came to 5 bases. Germline V lookup: CDR1 SGHAT, CDR2 FQDESV (reference sequence). CDR3 sequence (DNA): TGTGCCAGCAGCTCCGATTCCTACGAGCAGTACTTC. Encoded protein: CASSSDSYEQYF.

The chain has TRBV11-2 and TRBJ2-1, with 10 bases fitting TRBD2. The CDR3 is 16 residues long. CDR1 is SGHAT, CDR2 FQNNGV, per germline. The J segment lost 4 bases and the V segment lost 0 bases, leaving 3 bases of the junction unmatched. The CDR3 loop reads CASSLELAGTYNEQFF. The CDR3 bases are TGTGCCAGCAGCTTAGAACTAGCGGGAACGTACAATGAGCAGTTCTTC.

The chain is built from TRBV30 and TRBJ2-6, with 11 bases lining up with TRBD1. The V and J ends lost 0 bases and 11 bases, in that order; junction bases with no gene match: 24. Per the germline V gene, CDR1 is GTSNPN and CDR2 is SVGIG (reference sequence). The CDR3 sequence is 21 residues long. Written as DNA, the CDR3 is TGTGCCTGGAGTGTAACCCCCCCGGGACAGGGGGAGTTCCAAATCAACGACGTCCTGACTTTC. Translation gives CAWSVTPPGQGEFQINDVLTF.

The gene calls are TRBV9 and TRBJ2-1; D is ambiguous. V was shortened by 4 bases and J by 4 bases, with 9 bases between the two germline ends. The CDR3 sequence is 13 residues long. CDR1 is SGDLS and CDR2 is YYNGEE in the germline V gene. CDR3 residues: CASSTGLYNEQFF. The CDR3 DNA reads as TGTGCCAGCAGCACCGGGTTGTACAATGAGCAGTTCTTC.

The chain recombines TRBV9 with TRBJ2-5, with a tentative D call TRBD1 (6 bases). This CDR3 has 13 amino acids. V was trimmed by 7 bases and J by 2 bases, leaving 12 bases between them. CDR1 and CDR2 from the germline V gene are SGDLS and YYNGEE. The CDR3 bases are TGTGCCAGCCAGACAGGACAGCAAGAGACCCAGTACTTC. Protein sequence: CASQTGQQETQYF. The variable domain in full, with the rest retrieved from reference TRBV9 and TRBJ2-5, is DSGVTQTPKHLITATGQRVTLRCSPRSGDLSVYWYQQSLDQGLQFLIQYYNGEERAKGNILERFSAQQFPDLHSELNLSSLELGDSALYFCASQTGQQETQYFGPGTRLLVL.

The chain's CDR3 is CSVEASGQGTYEQYF. The CDR3 DNA follows: TGCAGCGTTGAAGCCTCTGGGCAGGGGACCTACGAGCAGTACTTC. The V gene is TRBV29-1, the J gene TRBJ2-7; the D gene is possibly TRBD1 (6 bases). The CDR3 contains 15 residues. CDR1 SQVTM and CDR2 ANQGSEA come from the germline V gene. Trimming took off 1 base at V and 2 bases at J, with 15 bases between the two ends.

This clone was detected only a few times. The chain is built from TRBV5-1 and TRBJ2-7, with D maybe TRBD2 (5 bases). The length of the CDR3 is 16 residues. Trimming shortened V by 0 bases and J by 4 bases, and 17 bases separated the two germline ends. Germline loops: CDR1 SGHRS, CDR2 YFSETQ. Here the CDR3 DNA reads TGCGCCAGCAGCTTGGAATACCCAGCGGAGTTTTACGAGCAGTACTTC. It is translated as CASSLEYPAEFYEQYF.

The CDR3 is CASSETASKTNEKLFF. CDR3 sequence (DNA): TGTGCCAGCAGTGAAACAGCCAGCAAAACTAATGAAAAACTGTTTTTT. The V gene is TRBV2, the J gene TRBJ1-4; D is ambiguous. V lost 2 bases to trimming and J lost 1 base, with 11 bases between them. Germline lookup yields CDR1 SNHLY and CDR2 FYNNEI. CDR3 length: 16 residues.